These 24 T cell receptor beta chains were sequenced from one sample in a study of blood T cell repertoires in COVID-19. Some clones are missing from TCRdb's copy, which holds only in-frame ones; the method was immunoSEQ multiplex PCR. The sample lists approximately 470,000 clones, 80% to 90% occurring once. The sequencing sample was made of peripheral blood. The receptor set was obtained from a human donor in a cohort sampled during active COVID-19.

The chain is built from TRBV28 and TRBJ1-2, with TRBD1 identical over 7 bases. V lost 3 bases to trimming and J lost 7 bases; unmatched junction nucleotides: 5. This CDR3 has 13 residues. Germline V gives CDR1 MDHEN, CDR2 SYDVKM. CDR3 amino acids: CASSFDRDRGYTF. CDR3 sequence (DNA): TGTGCCAGCAGTTTCGACAGGGATCGTGGCTACACCTTC.

With regard to this clone: This CDR3 is missing its conserved last phenylalanine or tryptophan, likely due to a read error. The limits of the CDR3 on the DNA are not certain, so only TCRdb's listed CDR3 is given. V is TRBV23-1 and J is TRBJ1-2; the table's D call of TRBD1 was not tested on the DNA. TRBV23-1 is marked as an open reading frame, function uncertain. The CDR3 is made up of 10 amino acids, end residues included. CDR3 protein: CASSQSKDRV.

The rearrangement uses TRBV10-3 and TRBJ2-7; 13 nucleotides line up with TRBD2. Germline V gene sequence: CDR1 ENHRY, CDR2 SYGVKD. The CDR3 totals 15 residues. The junction had 2 bases not matched to a gene; V was cut back by 4 bases and J by 2 bases. CDR3 residues: CAISGGTSGAYEQYF. The CDR3, as DNA: TGTGCCATCAGTGGAGGGACTAGCGGGGCCTACGAGCAGTACTTC.

This clone has just one count. The chain combines TRBV23-1 with TRBJ2-3, with 8 bases matching TRBD1. TRBV23-1 is an ORF; its function is uncertain. CDR3 length equals 19 residues. V lost 2 bases, J lost 8 bases, and 21 bases stayed unmatched. The CDR3 nucleotides read TGCGCCAGCAGTCAAAGCAGGGGGCTCATCGTGGGAGGATCCCCTACGCAGTATTTT. Its translation: CASSQSRGLIVGGSPTQYF.

The genes are TRBV6-5 and TRBJ2-2; 8 bases are shared with TRBD1. The V and J ends lost 6 bases and 6 bases, in that order; junction bases with no gene match: 6. The CDR3 covers 14 residues. Per the germline V gene, CDR1 is MNHEY and CDR2 is SVGAGI. CDR3 DNA: TGTGCCAGCAGCGTGGACAGGGTTGCCGGGGAGCTGTTTTTT. As protein: CASSVDRVAGELFF.

The rearrangement links TRBV18 to TRBJ1-2; D not certain. The germline V and J ends were trimmed by 2 bases and 5 bases, with 12 bases remaining between them. The CDR3 totals 14 residues. Looked up from germline, CDR1 is KGHSH and CDR2 is LQKENI. CDR3 amino acids: CASSPARQAYGYTF. The CDR3 bases are TGTGCCAGCTCACCAGCACGGCAGGCGTATGGCTACACCTTC.

V usage is TRBV25-1 and J usage is TRBJ1-2; D unclear. V lost 2 bases to trimming and J lost 4 bases, with 8 bases between them. Germline V CDR1 and CDR2: MGHDK, SYGVNS. There are 13 residues in the CDR3. CDR3 loop: CASSEQTLYGYTF. The CDR3, as DNA: TGTGCCAGCAGTGAACAGACTCTCTATGGCTACACCTTC.

V usage is TRBV19 and J usage is TRBJ1-2; D possibly corresponds to TRBD1 (5 bases). CDR1 LNHDA and CDR2 SQIVND come from the germline V gene (reference sequence). The length of the CDR3 is 18 residues. The V end was cut by 3 bases, the J end by 4 bases, with 24 bases between. This CDR3 reads CASSIGQGGSSRPYGYTF. The CDR3 coding sequence is TGTGCCAGTAGTATCGGTCAGGGAGGATCGAGCCGCCCCTATGGCTACACCTTC.

The gene calls are TRBV28 and TRBJ2-7, with D possibly matching TRBD1 (6 bases). Germline CDR1 reads MDHEN; CDR2 reads SYDVKM. The V gene lost 6 bases and the J gene lost 3 bases, with 9 bases spanning the gap. The CDR3 is 12 amino acids. The CDR3 region is CASRATGYEQYF. As DNA, the CDR3 is TGTGCCAGCAGGGCGACAGGCTACGAGCAGTACTTC.

The rearrangement joins TRBV10-3 to TRBJ2-1, with 7 bases matching TRBD2. Germline lookup yields CDR1 ENHRY and CDR2 SYGVKD. The CDR3 loop spans 15 amino acids. V lost 4 bases and J lost 6; bases outside the gene matches: 9. The CDR3 region has the DNA TGTGCCATCAGTGCGGGTCAGGGAGGGGTCAATGAGCAGTTCTTC. It codes for CAISAGQGGVNEQFF.

The CDR3 loop reads CASREGLAGTYEQYF. CDR3 DNA sequence: TGTGCCAGCAGGGAGGGACTAGCGGGGACGTACGAGCAGTACTTC. This chain links TRBV6-5 with TRBJ2-7; TRBD2 agrees at 13 bases. V trimming: 6 bases; J trimming: 4 bases; junction bases outside the gene matches: 6. Germline V gene lookup returns CDR1 MNHEY and CDR2 SVGAGI. There are 15 residues in the CDR3.

The chain couples TRBV9 to TRBJ2-1; 8 positions agree with TRBD2. The CDR3 loop spans 15 amino acids. Germline values: CDR1 SGDLS, CDR2 YYNGEE. The junction had 8 bases not matched to a gene; V was cut back by 0 bases and J by 9 bases. CDR3 sequence (DNA): TGTGCCAGCAGCGTAGGAGGACTAGCTCACCTTGAGCAGTTCTTC. Protein: CASSVGGLAHLEQFF. Full variable domain (missing parts from reference TRBV9 and TRBJ2-1): DSGVTQTPKHLITATGQRVTLRCSPRSGDLSVYWYQQSLDQGLQFLIQYYNGEERAKGNILERFSAQQFPDLHSELNLSSLELGDSALYFCASSVGGLAHLEQFFGPGTRLTVL.

The rearrangement links TRBV28 to TRBJ2-1; no firm D call. Germline V CDR1 and CDR2: MDHEN, SYDVKM. CDR3 length: 14 residues. Trimming shortened V by 2 bases and J by 9 bases, and 14 bases separated the two germline ends. CDR3: CASSLTLSTREQFF. CDR3 DNA: TGTGCCAGCAGTTTAACCCTGAGTACTCGTGAGCAGTTCTTC.

V gene TRBV10-3 combines with J gene TRBJ1-5, with D perhaps matching TRBD1 (6 bases). CDR3 size: 14 residues. With 4 bases removed from V and 4 bases from J, the gap between germline ends came to 11 bases. Per germline, CDR1 ENHRY and CDR2 SYGVKD. The CDR3 here is CAISVGQLNQPQHF. For the CDR3, the DNA is TGTGCCATCAGTGTCGGACAGTTAAATCAGCCCCAGCATTTT.

This chain uses TRBV19 with TRBJ2-7; 8 bases fit TRBD1. There are 14 residues in the CDR3. From germline, CDR1 is LNHDA and CDR2 SQIVND (reference sequence). Trimming at V came to 3 bases and at J to 2 bases, leaving 3 bases not matched to a gene. CDR3 bases: TGTGCCAGTAGTATTAGGACAGGGACCTACGAGCAGTACTTC. Translation gives CASSIRTGTYEQYF. The variable domain in full, completed from reference TRBV19 and TRBJ2-7, reads DGGITQSPKYLFRKEGQNVTLSCEQNLNHDAMYWYRQDPGQGLRLIYYSQIVNDFQKGDIAEGYSVSREKKESFPLTVTSAQKNPTAFYLCASSIRTGTYEQYFGPGTRLTVT.

The CDR3 reads CASSLPQGGLGYGYTF. DNA of the CDR3: TGTGCCAGCAGTTTACCACAGGGGGGACTTGGCTATGGCTACACCTTC. V usage is TRBV28 and J usage is TRBJ1-2, with 8 bases lining up with TRBD1. Germline lookup yields CDR1 MDHEN and CDR2 SYDVKM. The length of the CDR3 is 16 residues. V dropped 2 bases and J dropped 4; count of bases not matched to a gene: 9.

The chain employs TRBV6-5 and TRBJ1-1, with a possible D match to TRBD1 (6 bases). CDR1 and CDR2 from the germline V gene are MNHEY and SVGAGI. The CDR3 is 15 residues long. The V gene lost 8 bases and the J gene lost 2 bases, with 18 bases spanning the gap. CDR3 in DNA: TGTGCCAGCCATCCCCCGACAGGAATTAACACTGAAGCTTTCTTT. It is translated as CASHPPTGINTEAFF.

The rearrangement links TRBV28 to TRBJ1-6, with 7 bases identical to TRBD1. Germline-derived CDR1 and CDR2 are MDHEN and SYDVKM. Trimming took 6 bases from V and 5 from J; bases not matched to a gene: 4. The CDR3 spans 14 residues. The CDR3 coding sequence is TGTGCCAGCAGGACAGGGACCGATAATTCACCCCTCCACTTT. As protein: CASRTGTDNSPLHF. Complete variable domain (other parts from reference TRBV28 and TRBJ1-6): DVKVTQSSRYLVKRTGEKVFLECVQDMDHENMFWYRQDPGLGLRLIYFSYDVKMKEKGDIPEGYSVSREKKERFSLILESASTNQTSMYLCASRTGTDNSPLHFGNGTRLTVT.

The chain links TRBV15 to TRBJ2-3; TRBD1 matches 10 bases. The ends lost 4 bases at V and 6 bases at J; junction bases unmatched: 4. This CDR3 spans 14 amino acids. Germline V lookup: CDR1 LNHNV, CDR2 YYDKDF (reference sequence). The CDR3 sequence is CATSTTDRGDTQYF. DNA of the CDR3: TGTGCCACCAGCACCACGGACAGGGGGGATACGCAGTATTTT.

This CDR3 is CASSWGQGDTGELFF. CDR3 nucleotides: TGTGCCAGCTCTTGGGGACAGGGAGACACCGGGGAGCTGTTTTTT. This chain joins TRBV18 and TRBJ2-2, with 9 nucleotides matching TRBD1. CDR3 length: 15 amino acids. The junction had 5 bases not matched to a gene; V was cut back by 6 bases and J by 3 bases. CDR1 is KGHSH, CDR2 LQKENI, per germline.

The chain joins TRBV3-1 (or the pseudogene TRBV3-2) to TRBJ2-1, with 8 nucleotides matching TRBD1. The CDR3 spans 14 residues. Germline CDR1 and CDR2: LGHDT and YNNKEL (reference sequence). The V and J ends lost 4 bases and 6 bases, in that order; junction bases with no gene match: 5. CDR3 amino acids: CASSPRTGGNEQFF. CDR3 sequence (DNA): TGTGCCAGCAGCCCTCGAACAGGGGGCAATGAGCAGTTCTTC.

The chain is built from TRBV19 and TRBJ2-7; 8 bases are a match to TRBD1. With V trimmed by 5 bases and J by 5 bases, 11 bases remained unmatched. Looked up from germline, CDR1 is LNHDA and CDR2 is SQIVND (reference sequence). The CDR3 has 15 amino acids. CDR3: CASSRWTGTRDEQYF. The CDR3, as DNA: TGTGCCAGTAGTCGATGGACAGGGACCCGAGACGAGCAGTACTTC.

The chain is built from TRBV6-6 and TRBJ2-2; no definite D call. This CDR3 is 14 amino acids long. CDR1 MNHNY and CDR2 SVGAGI come from the germline V gene (reference sequence). V was shortened by 6 bases and J by 1 base, with 9 bases between the two germline ends. CDR3 sequence reads: CASSPGLNTGELFF. The CDR3 bases are TGTGCCAGCAGCCCAGGCCTGAACACCGGGGAGCTGTTTTTT.

The rearrangement joins TRBV10-3 to TRBJ1-3; 7 nucleotides line up with TRBD1. V shed 2 bases, J shed 4 bases, and the junction held 5 bases outside the gene matches. CDR3 length equals 15 residues. Germline CDR1 ENHRY, CDR2 SYGVKD. Here the CDR3 DNA reads TGTGCCATCAGTGAGCAACTACAGGGGGGAAACACCATATATTTT. As protein: CAISEQLQGGNTIYF.